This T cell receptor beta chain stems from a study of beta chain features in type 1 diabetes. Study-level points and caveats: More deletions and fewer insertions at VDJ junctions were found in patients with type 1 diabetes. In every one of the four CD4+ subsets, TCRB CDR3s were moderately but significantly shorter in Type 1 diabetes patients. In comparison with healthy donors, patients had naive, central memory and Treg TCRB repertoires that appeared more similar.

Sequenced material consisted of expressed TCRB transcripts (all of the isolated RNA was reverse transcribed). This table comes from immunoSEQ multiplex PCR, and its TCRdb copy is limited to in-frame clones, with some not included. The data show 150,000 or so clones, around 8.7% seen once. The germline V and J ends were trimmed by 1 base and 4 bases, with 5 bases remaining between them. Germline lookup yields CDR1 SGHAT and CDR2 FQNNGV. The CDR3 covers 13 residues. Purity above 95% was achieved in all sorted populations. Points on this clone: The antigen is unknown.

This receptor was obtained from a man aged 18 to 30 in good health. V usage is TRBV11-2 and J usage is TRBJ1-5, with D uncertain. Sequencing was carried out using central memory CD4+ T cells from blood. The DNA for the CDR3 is TGTGCCAGCAGCTTAGGCGAAAATCAGCCCCAGCATTTT. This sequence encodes CASSLGENQPQHF.